This T cell receptor beta chain was retrieved from a study of cytomegalovirus exposure and HLA in healthy donors. PCR used 60 Vbeta primers and 13 Jbeta primers. Clones were sequenced by immunoSEQ multiplex PCR, and TCRdb holds only the in-frame ones, with some missing. The data contain about 200,000 clones, around 83% of them singletons. In the case of this clone: The antigen is unknown.

Trimming took 4 bases from V and 5 from J; bases not matched to a gene: 13. CDR1 is MNHEY and CDR2 is SMNVEV in the germline V gene (reference sequence). CDR3 length equals 16 residues. General observations from the study: High specificity and sensitivity for cytomegalovirus status were reported for the classifier. Researchers reported in a later analysis that common viral pathogens appeared linked to several top clusters. The number of N-insertions in an Asian-associated ancestry cluster was reportedly below the roughly 670-donor mean in a later analysis. A link between a missense DCLRE1C variant and TCR beta V- and J-gene trimming emerged from a later analysis.

Sequences were obtained from PBMCs. The TCR was taken from a woman aged 40 to 55 in good health and CMV-seronegative. The chain employs TRBV27 and TRBJ1-1; 7 nucleotides agree with TRBD1. The CDR3 DNA reads TGTGCCAGCAGTTCCTACAGAGGTACAGGGGTAACTGAAGCTTTCTTT. Encoded protein: CASSSYRGTGVTEAFF.